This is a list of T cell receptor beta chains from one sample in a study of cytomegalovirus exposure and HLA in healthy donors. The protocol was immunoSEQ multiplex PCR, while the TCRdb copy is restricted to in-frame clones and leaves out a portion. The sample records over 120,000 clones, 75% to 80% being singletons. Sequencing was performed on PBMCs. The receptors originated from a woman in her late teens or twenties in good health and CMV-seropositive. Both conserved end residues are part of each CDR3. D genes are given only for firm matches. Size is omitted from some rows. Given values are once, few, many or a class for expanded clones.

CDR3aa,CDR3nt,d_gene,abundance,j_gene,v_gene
CASSQESSANYGYTF,TGTGCCAGCAGCCAAGAATCCTCAGCTAACTATGGCTACACCTTC,-,-,TRBJ1-2,TRBV4-2
CASSIVASGGRYTGELFF,TGTGCCAGTAGTATAGTAGCGAGCGGGGGGCGATACACCGGGGAGCTGTTTTTT,TRBD2,-,TRBJ2-2,TRBV19
CASSVGDGTSGGSDTQYF,TGTGCCAGCAGCGTGGGGGATGGGACTAGCGGGGGGAGCGATACGCAGTATTTT,TRBD2,-,TRBJ2-3,TRBV9
CASSVEVTSGGEQFF,TGTGCCAGCAGCGTAGAAGTGACTAGCGGGGGGGAGCAGTTCTTC,TRBD2,-,TRBJ2-1,TRBV9
CASRQNLNTEAFF,TGTGCCAGCAGACAGAATTTGAACACTGAAGCTTTCTTT,-,-,TRBJ1-1,TRBV5-4
CATSRGVTGLAETQYF,TGTGCCACCAGCAGAGGAGTAACGGGACTAGCGGAGACCCAGTACTTC,TRBD2,few,TRBJ2-5,TRBV15
CASSYFGTGGQETQYF,TGTGCCAGCAGTTACTTCGGGACAGGCGGTCAAGAGACCCAGTACTTC,TRBD1,-,TRBJ2-5,TRBV6-5
CASRQGANQPQHF,TGTGCCAGCAGGCAGGGGGCCAATCAGCCCCAGCATTTT,TRBD1,-,TRBJ1-5,TRBV27
CASSSTGAGEQFF,TGTGCCAGCAGCTCGACAGGGGCGGGTGAGCAGTTCTTC,TRBD1,once,TRBJ2-1,TRBV7-9
CATSLTDRASSPLHF,TGTGCCACCAGCCTAACCGACAGGGCCAGTTCACCCCTCCACTTT,TRBD1,-,TRBJ1-6,TRBV15
CASSGTGGATEAFF,TGTGCCAGCAGTGGGACAGGGGGCGCGACTGAAGCTTTCTTT,TRBD1,-,TRBJ1-1,TRBV28
CASSADRLVAFF,TGTGCCAGCAGCGCAGACAGACTAGTAGCTTTCTTT,-,-,TRBJ1-1,TRBV7-8
CASSLGGGRSYGYTF,TGTGCCAGCAGTTTGGGCGGGGGAAGATCCTATGGCTACACCTTC,-,-,TRBJ1-2,TRBV28
CASSLDLSGRTVNSPLHF,TGTGCCAGCAGCTTAGACTTAAGCGGACGGACGGTTAATTCACCCCTCCACTTT,-,-,TRBJ1-6,TRBV11-2
CASSLPQGRSTDTQYF,TGTGCCAGCAGCTTACCCCAGGGGAGAAGCACAGATACGCAGTATTTT,-,-,TRBJ2-3,TRBV7-9